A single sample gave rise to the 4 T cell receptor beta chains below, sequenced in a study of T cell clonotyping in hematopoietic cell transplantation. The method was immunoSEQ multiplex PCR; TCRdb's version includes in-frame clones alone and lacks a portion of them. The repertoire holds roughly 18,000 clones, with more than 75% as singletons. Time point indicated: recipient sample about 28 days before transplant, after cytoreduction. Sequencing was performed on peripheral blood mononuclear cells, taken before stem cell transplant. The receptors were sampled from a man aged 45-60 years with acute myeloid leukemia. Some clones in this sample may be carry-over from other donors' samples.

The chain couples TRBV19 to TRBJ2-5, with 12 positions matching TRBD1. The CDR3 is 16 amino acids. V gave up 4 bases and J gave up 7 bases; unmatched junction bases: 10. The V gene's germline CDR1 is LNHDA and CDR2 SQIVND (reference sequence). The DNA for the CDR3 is TGTGCCAGTAGTAGGGGACAGGGGGCCGCACAGGGGACCCAGTACTTC. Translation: CASSRGQGAAQGTQYF.

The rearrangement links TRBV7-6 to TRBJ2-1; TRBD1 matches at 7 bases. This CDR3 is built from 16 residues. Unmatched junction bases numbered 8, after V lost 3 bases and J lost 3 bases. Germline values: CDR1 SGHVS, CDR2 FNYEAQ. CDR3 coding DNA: TGTGCCAGCAGCTTGGGACAGCAGGTGATCTACAATGAGCAGTTCTTC. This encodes CASSLGQQVIYNEQFF.

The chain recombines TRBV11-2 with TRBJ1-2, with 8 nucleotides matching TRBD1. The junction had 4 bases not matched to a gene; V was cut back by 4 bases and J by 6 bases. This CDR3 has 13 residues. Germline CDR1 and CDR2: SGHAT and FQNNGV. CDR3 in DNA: TGTGCCAGCAGCTCCAGGGACAGGCATGGCTACACCTTC. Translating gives CASSSRDRHGYTF.

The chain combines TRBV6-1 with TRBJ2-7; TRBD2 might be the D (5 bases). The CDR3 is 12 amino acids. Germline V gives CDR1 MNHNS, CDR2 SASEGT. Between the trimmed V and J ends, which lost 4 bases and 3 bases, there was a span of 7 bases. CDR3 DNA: TGTGCCAGCAGTGTTACTAGCTACGAGCAGTACTTC. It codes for CASSVTSYEQYF.